The entry below describes one TCR beta chain. Genomic DNA (from each subset) was split evenly across several immunoSEQ plates. Generated by immunoSEQ multiplex PCR, the TCRdb table keeps only in-frame clones and is missing some. The sample has around 2.1 million clones; approximately 94% are singletons. The sample comes from a study of shared clonotypes between healthy human individuals. CDR1 is SGHTA and CDR2 is FQGNSA in the germline V gene. This CDR3 is 14 amino acids long. V lost 6 bases, J lost 0 bases, and 11 bases lay in between. V gene TRBV7-2 combines with J gene TRBJ1-1; D gene ambiguous. The clonotype was recovered from a man younger than 35 in good health. The sequenced sample was naive CD4+ T cells sorted from blood. Noted subset: CD45RA+ positively selected. The CDR3 here is CASRSHVVNTEAFF. CDR3 DNA sequence: TGTGCCAGCAGATCCCATGTGGTGAACACTGAAGCTTTCTTT.